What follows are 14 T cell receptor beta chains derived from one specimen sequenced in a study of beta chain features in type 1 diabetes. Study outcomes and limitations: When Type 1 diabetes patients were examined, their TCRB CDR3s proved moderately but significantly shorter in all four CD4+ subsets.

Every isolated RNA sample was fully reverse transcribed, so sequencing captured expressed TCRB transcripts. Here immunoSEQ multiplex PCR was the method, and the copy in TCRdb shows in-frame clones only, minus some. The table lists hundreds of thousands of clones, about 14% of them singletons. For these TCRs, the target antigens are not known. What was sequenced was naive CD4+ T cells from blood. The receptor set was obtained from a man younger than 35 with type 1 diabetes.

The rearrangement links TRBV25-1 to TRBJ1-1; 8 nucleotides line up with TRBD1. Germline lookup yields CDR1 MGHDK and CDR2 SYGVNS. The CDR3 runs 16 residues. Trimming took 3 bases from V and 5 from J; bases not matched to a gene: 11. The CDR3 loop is CASSDVGRGQETEAFF. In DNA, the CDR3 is TGTGCCAGCAGTGATGTAGGCAGGGGGCAGGAGACTGAAGCTTTCTTT.

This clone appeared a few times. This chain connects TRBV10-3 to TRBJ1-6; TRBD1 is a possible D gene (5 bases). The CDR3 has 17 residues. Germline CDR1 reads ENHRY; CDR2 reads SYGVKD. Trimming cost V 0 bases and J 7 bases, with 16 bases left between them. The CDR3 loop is CAISESTSGTQNSPLHF. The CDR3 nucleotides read TGTGCCATCAGTGAGTCGACGTCCGGGACCCAGAATTCACCCCTCCACTTT.

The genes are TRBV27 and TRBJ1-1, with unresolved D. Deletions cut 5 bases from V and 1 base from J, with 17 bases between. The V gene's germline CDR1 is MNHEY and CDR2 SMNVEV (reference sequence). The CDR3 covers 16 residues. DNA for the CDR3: TGTGCCAGCAGTCCCCTCGGCCCGGGAGGGAACACTGAAGCTTTCTTT. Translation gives CASSPLGPGGNTEAFF.

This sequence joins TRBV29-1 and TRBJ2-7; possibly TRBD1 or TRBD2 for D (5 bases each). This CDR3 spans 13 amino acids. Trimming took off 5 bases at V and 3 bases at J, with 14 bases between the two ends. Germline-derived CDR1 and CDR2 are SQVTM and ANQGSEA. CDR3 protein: CSVWGIPGYEQYF. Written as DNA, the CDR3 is TGCAGCGTTTGGGGGATCCCCGGCTACGAGCAGTACTTC.

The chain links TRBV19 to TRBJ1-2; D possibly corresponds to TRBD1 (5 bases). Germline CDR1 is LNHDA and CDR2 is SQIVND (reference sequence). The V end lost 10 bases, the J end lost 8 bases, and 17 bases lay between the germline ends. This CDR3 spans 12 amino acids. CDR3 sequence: CATLSSGSGYTF. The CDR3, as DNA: TGTGCCACCTTATCGTCAGGGAGCGGCTACACCTTC.

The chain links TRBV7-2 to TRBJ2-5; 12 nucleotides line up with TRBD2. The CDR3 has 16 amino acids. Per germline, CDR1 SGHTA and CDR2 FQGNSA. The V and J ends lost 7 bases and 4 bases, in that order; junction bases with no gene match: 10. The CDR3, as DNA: TGTGCCAGCACCCCTGGGCTAGCGGGAGGGAGAGAGACCCAGTACTTC. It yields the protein CASTPGLAGGRETQYF.

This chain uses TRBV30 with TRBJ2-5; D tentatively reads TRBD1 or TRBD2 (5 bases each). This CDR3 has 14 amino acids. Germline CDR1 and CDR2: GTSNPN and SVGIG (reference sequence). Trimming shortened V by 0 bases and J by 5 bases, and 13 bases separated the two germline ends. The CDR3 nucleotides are TGTGCCTGGAGTGTCTCGGGGCCTGGGGAGACCCAGTACTTC. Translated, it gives CAWSVSGPGETQYF.

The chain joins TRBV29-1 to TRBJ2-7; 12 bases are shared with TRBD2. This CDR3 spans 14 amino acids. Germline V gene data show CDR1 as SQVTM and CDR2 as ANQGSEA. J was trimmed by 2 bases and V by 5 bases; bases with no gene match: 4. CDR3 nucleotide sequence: TGCAGCGTTTCCGGACTAGCGGGAACCTACGAGCAGTACTTC. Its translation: CSVSGLAGTYEQYF.

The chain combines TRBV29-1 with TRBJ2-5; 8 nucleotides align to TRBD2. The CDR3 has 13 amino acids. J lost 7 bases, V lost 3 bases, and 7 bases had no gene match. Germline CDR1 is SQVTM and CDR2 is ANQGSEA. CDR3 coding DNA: TGCAGCGTTGATCCCACCGGGGGGGGGACCCAGTACTTC. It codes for CSVDPTGGGTQYF.

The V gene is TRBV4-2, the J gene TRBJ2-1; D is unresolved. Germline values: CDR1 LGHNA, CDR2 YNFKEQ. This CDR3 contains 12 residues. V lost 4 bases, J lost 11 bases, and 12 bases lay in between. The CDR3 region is CASSRDERQQFF. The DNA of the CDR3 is TGTGCCAGCAGCCGAGACGAAAGGCAGCAGTTCTTC.

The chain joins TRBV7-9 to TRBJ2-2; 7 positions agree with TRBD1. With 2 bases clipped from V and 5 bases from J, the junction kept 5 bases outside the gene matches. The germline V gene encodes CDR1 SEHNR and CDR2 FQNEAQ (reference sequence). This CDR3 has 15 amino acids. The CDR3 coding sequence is TGTGCCAGCAGCTTACTGGGACAGCCGACCGGGGAGCTGTTTTTT. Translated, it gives CASSLLGQPTGELFF.

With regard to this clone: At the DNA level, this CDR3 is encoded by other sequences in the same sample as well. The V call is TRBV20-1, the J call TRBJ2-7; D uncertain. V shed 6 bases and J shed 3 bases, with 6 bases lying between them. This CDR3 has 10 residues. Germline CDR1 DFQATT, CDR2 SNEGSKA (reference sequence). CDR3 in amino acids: CSALGYEQYF. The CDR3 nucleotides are TGCAGTGCCTTAGGCTACGAGCAGTACTTC.

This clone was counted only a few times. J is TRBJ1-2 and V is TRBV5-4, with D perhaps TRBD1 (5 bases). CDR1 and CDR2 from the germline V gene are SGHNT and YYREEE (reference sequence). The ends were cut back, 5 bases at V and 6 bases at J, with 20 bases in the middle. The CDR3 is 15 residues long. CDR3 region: CASRGSGSEGDGYTF. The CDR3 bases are TGTGCCAGCAGAGGTTCGGGTTCTGAAGGGGATGGCTACACCTTC.

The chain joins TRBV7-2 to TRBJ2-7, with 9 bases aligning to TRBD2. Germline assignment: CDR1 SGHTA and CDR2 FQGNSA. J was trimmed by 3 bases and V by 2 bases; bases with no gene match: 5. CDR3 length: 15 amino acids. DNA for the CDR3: TGTGCCAGCAGCTTACGGCGGGAGGGAATCTACGAGCAGTACTTC. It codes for CASSLRREGIYEQYF.